The rows below give T cell receptor beta chains drawn from one sample of a study of technical replicates of blood from a few donors. This table comes from immunoSEQ multiplex PCR, and its TCRdb copy is limited to in-frame clones, with some not included. The table lists tens of thousands of clones, around 90% of them singletons, with about 0.27% in the top ten. The source material was T cells isolated from PBMCs. All receptors come from a human donor in good health. CDR3s include the opening cysteine and the closing phenylalanine or tryptophan. The D gene is left open where the match is weak. Clone size is not always given. Where it is, it says once, few, many or a class for expanded clones.

d_gene	abundance	v_gene	j_gene	CDR3nt	CDR3aa
NA	NA	TRBV7-6	TRBJ2-5	TGTGCCAGCAGCTTCTTCGCAGGCCTCCAAGAGACCCAGTACTTC	CASSFFAGLQETQYF
NA	NA	TRBV16	TRBJ1-1	TGTGCCAGCAGCCAAGGGCAGGGGATGACTGGTTTTAACACTGAAGCTTTCTTT	CASSQGQGMTGFNTEAFF
NA	NA	TRBV5-6	TRBJ1-1	TGTGCCAGCAGCTTGTCTTCCGCGGTTGAAGCTTTCTTT	CASSLSSAVEAFF
NA	few	TRBV20-1	TRBJ1-2	TGCAGTGCTATCTACGTCTATGGCTACACCTTC	CSAIYVYGYTF
NA	NA	TRBV4-1	TRBJ2-1	TGCGCCAGCAGCCAAGAGCCCGGGACTCCTCGCAGCGAGCAGTTCTTC	CASSQEPGTPRSEQFF
NA	NA	TRBV7-8	TRBJ1-2	TGTGCCAGCAGCTCTATCGATGGCTACACCTTC	CASSSIDGYTF
NA	NA	TRBV10-2	TRBJ2-7	TGCGCCAGCAGCCGGGACTTCTACGAGCAGTACTTC	CASSRDFYEQYF
NA	few	TRBV19	TRBJ1-1	TGTGCCAGCCGGACAGCTACCTACACTGAAGCTTTCTTT	CASRTATYTEAFF
TRBD2	NA	TRBV6-5	TRBJ2-2	TGTGCCATCGGGGGAGGGGTTAACACCGGGGAGCTGTTTTTT	CAIGGGVNTGELFF
TRBD1	NA	TRBV4-1	TRBJ1-1	TGCGCCAGCAGCCGAACAGGGGCGAACACTGAAGCTTTCTTT	CASSRTGANTEAFF
TRBD2	NA	TRBV5-4	TRBJ2-5	TGTGCCAGCAGCTCGGAGCGGCTAGCGGGAGATCCAGAGACCCAGTACTTC	CASSSERLAGDPETQYF
NA	NA	TRBV10-3	TRBJ1-2	TGTGCCATCAGTCCAGGGGAAGATGGCTACACCTTC	CAISPGEDGYTF
NA	NA	TRBV15	TRBJ2-1	TGTGCCACCAGCAGAGAGCAGTACAATGAGCAGTTCTTC	CATSREQYNEQFF
TRBD2	NA	TRBV5-1	TRBJ2-5	TGCGCCAGCAGCGCGGGACTAGATTTAGAGACCCAGTACTTC	CASSAGLDLETQYF
TRBD2	NA	TRBV11-2	TRBJ2-4	TGTGCCAGCAGCCAACCGGCAGGGCGGGGGAGGAACATTCAGTACTTC	CASSQPAGRGRNIQYF
NA	NA	TRBV28	TRBJ2-5	TGTGCCAGCAGTCCACTGACGAGGCAAGAGACCCAGTACTTC	CASSPLTRQETQYF
NA	NA	TRBV27	TRBJ2-5	TGTGCCAGCAGTTTCGCTAGTCAAGAGACCCAGTACTTC	CASSFASQETQYF
NA	NA	TRBV4-1	TRBJ1-2	TGCGCCAGCAGCCAAGATCCCGGGAACTATGGCTACACCTTC	CASSQDPGNYGYTF
NA	once	TRBV7-9	TRBJ2-7	TGTGCCAGCAGCTTAGGGTTGGGACTCTTCGACGAGCAGTACTTC	CASSLGLGLFDEQYF
TRBD2	NA	TRBV4-1	TRBJ2-1	TGCGCCAGCAGCCTACCTAGCGGGAGGTACAATGAGCAGTTCTTC	CASSLPSGRYNEQFF
NA	NA	TRBV6-1	TRBJ1-1	TGTGCCACCAGGGACGGGGAGAACACTGAAGCTTTCTTT	CATRDGENTEAFF
TRBD1	NA	TRBV27	TRBJ2-5	TGTGCCAGCAGTAAGAGTCGACAGGGCTCGATGGAGACCCAGTACTTC	CASSKSRQGSMETQYF